Sequencing of this TCR beta chain was carried out in a study of blood T cell repertoires in COVID-19. On the study more broadly: Researchers got acute and convalescent COVID-19 samples from the United States, Italy and Spain. PBMCs, B-cell-depleted T cells, or T cells provided the cDNA or gDNA that made up the material.

Germline V gene sequence: CDR1 GTSNPN, CDR2 SVGIG (reference sequence). The CDR3 loop spans 12 amino acids. The V and J ends lost 0 bases and 8 bases respectively, with 10 bases between them. Methods used by the authors: Nucleated cell counts were estimated from reference gene primer amplification. Only in-frame clones appear in the TCRdb table, and some are missing; sequencing was by immunoSEQ multiplex PCR. V, J and clone size are taken as reported in that table, and D and trimming were inferred from the DNA itself. The data show around 63,000 clones, roughly 80% seen once. The J gene is TRBJ1-2, the V gene TRBV30; tentatively, D is TRBD1 (5 bases). Material for sequencing was peripheral blood. The source is a woman aged 45 to 65 with active or convalescent COVID-19. The CDR3 loop is CAWSVRGWGYTF. CDR3 in DNA: TGTGCCTGGAGTGTAAGGGGCTGGGGCTACACCTTC.